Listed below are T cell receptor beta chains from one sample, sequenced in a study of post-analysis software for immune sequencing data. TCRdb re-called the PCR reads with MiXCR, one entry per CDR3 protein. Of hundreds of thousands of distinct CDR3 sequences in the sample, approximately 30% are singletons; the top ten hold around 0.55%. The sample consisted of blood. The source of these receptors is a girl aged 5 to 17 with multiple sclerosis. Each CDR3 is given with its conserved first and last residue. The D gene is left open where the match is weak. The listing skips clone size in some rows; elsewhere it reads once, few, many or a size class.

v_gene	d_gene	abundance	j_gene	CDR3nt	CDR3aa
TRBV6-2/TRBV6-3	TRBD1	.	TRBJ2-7	TGTGCCAGCAGTAGCTCGGGACAGCCCTCTCTCTACGAGCAGTACTTC	CASSSSGQPSLYEQYF
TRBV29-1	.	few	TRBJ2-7	TGCAGCGTTTCATCCGGGACGGCCTTTCGGTCCTCCTACGAGCAGTACTTC	CSVSSGTAFRSSYEQYF
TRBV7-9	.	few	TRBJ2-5	TGTGCCAGCAGCTCATTCCGGGACAACCCCCAAGAGACCCAGTACTTC	CASSSFRDNPQETQYF
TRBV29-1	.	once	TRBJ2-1	TGCAGCGTTGAATTCCTGGCCTCCTACAATGAGCAGTTCTTC	CSVEFLASYNEQFF
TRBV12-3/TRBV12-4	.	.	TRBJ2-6	TGTGCCAGTGGCACCTACTCTGGGGCCAACGTCCTGACTTTC	CASGTYSGANVLTF
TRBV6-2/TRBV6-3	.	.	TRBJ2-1	TGTGTCAGCACCGAGTGGGGGACGCTGTCCTACAATGAGCAGTTCTTC	CVSTEWGTLSYNEQFF
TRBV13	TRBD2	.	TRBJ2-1	TGTGCCAGCAGCAACCGACTAGCGGGAGAGACCTACAATGAGCAGTTCTTC	CASSNRLAGETYNEQFF
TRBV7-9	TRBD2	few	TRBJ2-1	TGTGCCAGCAGCTTTCTCCGGGAGGCCGGGCATGAGCAGTTCTTC	CASSFLREAGHEQFF
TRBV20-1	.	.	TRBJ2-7	TGCAGTGCTAGTTTAGGTATGGCGTACGAGCAGTACTTC	CSASLGMAYEQYF
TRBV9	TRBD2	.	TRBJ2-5	TGTGCCAGCAGCGCGGGACTAGCGGGGATGTACCAAGAGACCCAGTACTTC	CASSAGLAGMYQETQYF
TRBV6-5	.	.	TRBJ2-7	TGTGCCAGCAGTTTCGAGGCAACCTACGAGCAGTACTTC	CASSFEATYEQYF
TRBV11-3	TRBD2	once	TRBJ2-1	TGTGCCAGCAGCACCCGGACTAGCGGAAACAATGAGCAGTTCTTC	CASSTRTSGNNEQFF
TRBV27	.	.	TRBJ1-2	TGTGCCAGCAGTTTGAGAATAAATCGGGGCTACACCTTC	CASSLRINRGYTF
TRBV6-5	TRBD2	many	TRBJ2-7	TGTGCCAGCACCTCAGGGAGGGTGAACTACGAGCAGTACTTC	CASTSGRVNYEQYF
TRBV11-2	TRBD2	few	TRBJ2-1	TGTGCCAGCAGTTTAGCGGGAGTATCTTGGGATGAGCAGTTCTTC	CASSLAGVSWDEQFF
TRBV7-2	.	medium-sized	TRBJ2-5	TGTGCCAGCAGCCCAACCTACAGGGAATCGGAGACCCAGTACTTC	CASSPTYRESETQYF
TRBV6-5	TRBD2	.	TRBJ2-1	TGTGCCAGCAGTTACTCCAGCGGGAGGTTCCACAATGAGCAGTTCTTC	CASSYSSGRFHNEQFF
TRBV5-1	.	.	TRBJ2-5	TGCGCCAGCAGCCCATCGCTAGGGGACTCCCAAGAGACCCAGTACTTC	CASSPSLGDSQETQYF
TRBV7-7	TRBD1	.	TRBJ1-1	TGTGCTAGCAGCAAAGACAGGGGAGATGAAGCTTTCTTT	CASSKDRGDEAFF
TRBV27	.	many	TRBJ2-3	TGTGCCTCAGCAAGGGGAGATACGCAGTATTTT	CASARGDTQYF
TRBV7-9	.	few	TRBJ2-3	TGTGCCAGCAGCCGAGACGGGGGAACAAGCACAGATACGCAGTATTTT	CASSRDGGTSTDTQYF
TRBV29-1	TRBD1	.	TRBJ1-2	TGCAGCGTTGGACAGGGGGAATCCTATGGCTACACCTTC	CSVGQGESYGYTF
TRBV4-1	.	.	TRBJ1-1	TGCGCCAGCGGTGCCTGGAGGGACACTGAAGCTTTCTTT	CASGAWRDTEAFF
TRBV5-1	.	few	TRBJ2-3	TGCGCCAGCAGCTTGGGGCGGTCCTTTGTCACAGATACGCAGTATTTT	CASSLGRSFVTDTQYF
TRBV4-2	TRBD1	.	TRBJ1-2	TGTGCCAGCAGCCAAGAGGAACAGGGGGATTATGGCTACACCTTC	CASSQEEQGDYGYTF
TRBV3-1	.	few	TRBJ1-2	TGTGCCAGCAGCCCTGGGGCCGGTGTCTATGGCTACACCTTC	CASSPGAGVYGYTF
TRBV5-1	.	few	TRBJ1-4	TGCGCCAGCAACCGAGGGGGACAAGGTGCGGAAAAACTGTTTTTT	CASNRGGQGAEKLFF
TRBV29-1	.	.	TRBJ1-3	TGCAGCGTTTCGACGGGGGTTACGGTTGGAAACACCATATATTTT	CSVSTGVTVGNTIYF
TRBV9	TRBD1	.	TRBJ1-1	TGTGCCAGCAGCGCTCCTCCGACAGGGTCTGGAACCCGGCGGTCTCAAAACACTGAAGCTTTCTTT	CASSAPPTGSGTRRSQNTEAFF
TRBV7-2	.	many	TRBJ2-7	TGTGCCAGCAGCTTAGACGGGGGATCATCCTACGAGCAGTACTTC	CASSLDGGSSYEQYF
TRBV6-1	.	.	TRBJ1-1	TGTGCCAGCAACGGGGTAGCGGACACTGAAGCTTTCTTT	CASNGVADTEAFF
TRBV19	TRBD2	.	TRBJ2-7	TGTGCCAGTAGTATCGCTAGCGGTCACTCCTACGAGCAGTACTTC	CASSIASGHSYEQYF
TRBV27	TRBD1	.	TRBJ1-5	TGTGCCAGCAGTGTCGCAGGGGGCGTCCAGCCCCAGCATTTT	CASSVAGGVQPQHF
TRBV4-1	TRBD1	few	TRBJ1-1	TGCGCCAGCAGCGTACGACAGGGAAGGGACACTGAAGCTTTCTTT	CASSVRQGRDTEAFF
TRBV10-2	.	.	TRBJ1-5	TGCGCCAGCAGGTCGGGGGGTTGGCAGCCCCAGCATTTT	CASRSGGWQPQHF
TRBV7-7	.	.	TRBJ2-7	TGTGCCAGCAGCCTAACATCCGACTACGAGCAGTACTTC	CASSLTSDYEQYF
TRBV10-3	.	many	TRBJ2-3	TGTGCCATCAGGTCGTATAACGGGGTCACAGATACGCAGTATTTT	CAIRSYNGVTDTQYF
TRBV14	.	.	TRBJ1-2	TGTGCCAGCAGCCAAGGAGGCCCTGGTCGGGTCAGCTACGGCTACACCTTC	CASSQGGPGRVSYGYTF
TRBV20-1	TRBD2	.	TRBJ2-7	TGCAGTGCTAGAGATCTTGTTCGACTAGCAGTAGGGAACGAGCAGTACTTC	CSARDLVRLAVGNEQYF
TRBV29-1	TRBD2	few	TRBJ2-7	TGCAGCGTTGAACGGCGGGAGGGCCGGTACGAGCAGTACTTC	CSVERREGRYEQYF
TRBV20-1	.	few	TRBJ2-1	TGCAGTGCTAGTGCCGGGGTGGGGGGTGAGCAGTTCTTC	CSASAGVGGEQFF
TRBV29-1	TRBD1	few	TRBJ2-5	TGCAGCGTTGTGTGGACAGGGATGGGAGAGCAGTACTTC	CSVVWTGMGEQYF
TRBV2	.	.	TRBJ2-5	TGTGCCAGCAGTGATTCGAGTCTGGAGATCCAGTACTTC	CASSDSSLEIQYF
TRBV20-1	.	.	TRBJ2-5	TGCAGTGCTAGAGATCGCGGGACAGTTCCTCAAGAGACCCAGTACTTC	CSARDRGTVPQETQYF
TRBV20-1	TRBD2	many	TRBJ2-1	TGCAGTGCCTCCAGACTAGCGGGATCCTACAATGAGCAGTTCTTC	CSASRLAGSYNEQFF
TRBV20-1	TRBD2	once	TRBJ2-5	TGCAGTGCTGCGTCCACTAGCGGACGTCCAGAGACCCAGTACTTC	CSAASTSGRPETQYF
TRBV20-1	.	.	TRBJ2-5	TGCAGTGCTGAAGAGTTTGGCGGCCTACAAGAGACCCAGTACTTC	CSAEEFGGLQETQYF
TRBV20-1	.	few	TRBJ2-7	TGCAGTGCTAAGCCCCCTAGCTGGAGGCAGTACTTC	CSAKPPSWRQYF
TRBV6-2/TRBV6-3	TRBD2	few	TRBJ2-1	TGTGCCAGCAGCCGTCATCCCACTAGCGGGAGATTCCATGAGCAGTTCTTC	CASSRHPTSGRFHEQFF
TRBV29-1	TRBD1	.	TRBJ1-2	TGCAGCGATCCGGACAGGGGGGGGATTAACTATGGCTACACCTTC	CSDPDRGGINYGYTF
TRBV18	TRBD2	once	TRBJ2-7	TGTGCCAGCTCACCACCCAGGAGCGGGAGTTACGAGCAGTACTTC	CASSPPRSGSYEQYF